What follows describes a single T cell receptor beta chain. Its antigen is unidentified. Regarding time point: sample taken at primary tumor resection. Unsorted whole RNA samples from tumor, nontumor lung or frozen PBMC were sequenced. Germline V lookup: CDR1 SGHTA, CDR2 FQGNSA. The CDR3 extends over 16 amino acids. V dropped 5 bases and J dropped 1; count of bases not matched to a gene: 10. The source of the sample is a study of spatial heterogeneity in lung cancer. General study points: Whereas they appeared in blood less at follow-up, ubiquitous expanded tumor TCRs appeared there more at resection.

TCRdb reanalysed the 5' RACE reads using MiXCR and keeps one entry per CDR3 protein. The sample comprises 49,000 or so distinct CDR3 sequences, about an eighth of which are singletons, and approximately 42% rests with the top ten. The sequences come from PBMCs, collected at surgery. This rearrangement joins TRBV7-2 to TRBJ1-1, with 7 bases that match TRBD1. This sequence originates from a female donor with early-stage non-small cell lung cancer. The CDR3 bases are TGTGCCAGCAGCCAAGACAGGGCTTTAGGGAACACTGAAGCTTTCTTT. Translated: CASSQDRALGNTEAFF.